Each of the 20 T cell receptor beta chains below was sequenced from the same sample in a study of neoadjuvant anti-PD-1 for oral cavity cancer (TCRdb year 2021). Reading the label with the study, this specimen's time point is: after neoadjuvant nivolumab, at surgical resection. Receptors were amplified or captured by the immunoSEQ multiplex PCR assay. As stored in TCRdb, this immuneACCESS dataset retains in-frame rearrangements with V and J assigned. A fraction of the clones does not appear; measured against another copy, unresolved V genes explain less than half of the discrepancy, and the remainder lacks a known reason. This sample comprises about 13,000 clones, approximately 67% of them detected only once. The biggest ten clones account for less than 4% of the sample. The sample in question was PBMCs, obtained after nivolumab (anti-PD-1) treatment. All receptors come from a person between 35 and 79 years old with oral cavity squamous cell carcinoma.

The chain links TRBV7-9 to TRBJ1-1; D not resolved. The V gene's germline CDR1 is SEHNR and CDR2 FQNEAQ (reference sequence). V was pared by 2 bases and J by 2 bases, with 9 bases between. The CDR3 spans 14 residues. The CDR3 DNA sequence: TGTGCCAGCAGCTTAACCCGAGAAAACACTGAAGCTTTCTTT. This encodes CASSLTRENTEAFF.

The CDR3 loop is CASSSYAGRTEAFF. CDR3 sequence (DNA): TGTGCCAGCAGTTCCTACGCGGGGCGGACTGAAGCTTTCTTT. The V call is TRBV6-5, the J call TRBJ1-1; D might be TRBD1 (5 bases). V lost 4 bases and J 5 bases, leaving 14 bases between the germline ends. The CDR3 contains 14 residues. Germline CDR1 is MNHEY and CDR2 is SVGAGI.

This chain uses TRBV5-1 with TRBJ2-7; 9 bases are a match to TRBD1. Trimming at V came to 4 bases and at J to 2 bases, leaving 4 bases not matched to a gene. The CDR3 consists of 14 residues. The germline V gene has CDR1 SGHRS and CDR2 YFSETQ. The CDR3 nucleotides read TGCGCCAGCAGCGAGGGGACAGGGACCTACGAGCAGTACTTC. Protein product: CASSEGTGTYEQYF.

Only a few counts were recorded for this clone. J is TRBJ1-2 and V is TRBV4-2; 7 bases agree with TRBD1. The germline gives CDR1 LGHNA, CDR2 YNFKEQ. The CDR3 runs to 16 residues. After removal of 0 bases from V and 4 bases from J, the junction contained 8 bases not matched to a gene. The CDR3 is CASSQDGTANSYGYTF. DNA of the CDR3: TGTGCCAGCAGCCAAGACGGGACAGCCAATTCCTATGGCTACACCTTC.

V is TRBV13 and J is TRBJ2-7; 7 bases agree with TRBD1. The CDR3 runs 13 residues. From germline, CDR1 is PRHDT and CDR2 FYEKMQ (reference sequence). After removal of 2 bases from V and 3 bases from J, the junction contained 1 base not matched to a gene. The DNA of the CDR3 is TGTGCCAGCAGCTTAAGACAGGGCTACGAGCAGTACTTC. Its translation: CASSLRQGYEQYF.

The chain recombines TRBV27 with TRBJ1-3, with D tentatively TRBD1 (6 bases). With 5 bases removed from V and 0 bases from J, the gap between germline ends came to 20 bases. Germline V gene lookup returns CDR1 MNHEY and CDR2 SMNVEV (reference sequence). This CDR3 spans 18 amino acids. CDR3 sequence: CASSVSGDRLYSGNTIYF. CDR3 DNA: TGTGCCAGCAGTGTCTCTGGAGACAGGCTCTACTCTGGAAACACCATATATTTT.

The chain combines TRBV7-9 with TRBJ2-1, with TRBD2 matching 7 bases. Germline V gene data show CDR1 as SEHNR and CDR2 as FQNEAQ (reference sequence). V dropped 5 bases and J dropped 5; count of bases not matched to a gene: 9. The CDR3 spans 15 residues. DNA of the CDR3: TGTGCCAGCAGCCCCTTCGGCGGGAGCCACAATGAGCAGTTCTTC. This encodes CASSPFGGSHNEQFF.

The gene calls are TRBV29-1 and TRBJ2-1, with 8 bases lining up with TRBD2. Per germline, CDR1 SQVTM and CDR2 ANQGSEA. The CDR3 is 14 amino acids. Trimming took 8 bases from V and 1 from J; bases not matched to a gene: 7. The CDR3 coding sequence is TGCAGCTCTGCGGGGGGTTTTTCCTACAATGAGCAGTTCTTC. It yields the protein CSSAGGFSYNEQFF.

This chain joins TRBV19 and TRBJ1-5; D is uncertain. This CDR3 contains 12 residues. Trimming took 4 bases from V and 3 from J, leaving 4 bases between them. Per germline, CDR1 LNHDA and CDR2 SQIVND (reference sequence). DNA of the CDR3: TGTGCCAGTAGTAACCCCAATCAGCCCCAGCATTTT. Its protein product is CASSNPNQPQHF.

The rearrangement links TRBV5-1 to TRBJ2-3; D is undetermined. Germline V gives CDR1 SGHRS, CDR2 YFSETQ. CDR3 size: 13 residues. The V and J ends lost 1 base and 5 bases respectively, with 8 bases between them. The CDR3 here is CASSLITGDTQYF. The CDR3 DNA reads as TGCGCCAGCAGCTTGATCACCGGAGATACGCAGTATTTT.

V gene TRBV2 combines with J gene TRBJ2-5; D is ambiguous. The germline V gene encodes CDR1 SNHLY and CDR2 FYNNEI. The CDR3 is 14 amino acids. Trimming pared 0 bases from V and 3 bases from J, leaving 8 bases between. CDR3 region: CASSEAYAEETQYF. The DNA for the CDR3 is TGTGCCAGCAGTGAAGCGTACGCGGAAGAGACCCAGTACTTC.

This clone showed up just once. The V call is TRBV2, the J call TRBJ2-2; D not resolved. V lost 4 bases and J lost 1, with 4 bases in between. This CDR3 has 13 residues. Germline CDR1 SNHLY, CDR2 FYNNEI. This CDR3 reads CASSGMNTGELFF. CDR3 nucleotide sequence: TGTGCCAGCAGTGGGATGAACACCGGGGAGCTGTTTTTT.

The chain recombines TRBV15 with TRBJ2-3; 10 bases agree with TRBD2. CDR3 size: 17 residues. V lost 4 bases and J lost 6; bases outside the gene matches: 13. Germline values: CDR1 LNHNV, CDR2 YYDKDF (reference sequence). CDR3 nucleotides: TGTGCCACCAGCACCCTCGTCGGGCTAGCGGGAGTCGATACGCAGTATTTT. Protein: CATSTLVGLAGVDTQYF.

There are a few counts of this clone. The chain carries TRBV30 and TRBJ2-2; D remains unclear. The CDR3 runs to 15 residues. The germline V and J ends were trimmed by 3 bases and 6 bases, with 17 bases remaining between them. The V gene's germline CDR1 is GTSNPN and CDR2 SVGIG (reference sequence). The CDR3 DNA follows: TGTGCCTGGAGACCCCGGGCTCTAACCCCCGGGGAGCTGTTTTTT. It codes for CAWRPRALTPGELFF.

The CDR3 loop reads CASSFPGDRELFF. The CDR3 DNA reads TGTGCCAGCAGCTTCCCAGGGGACCGGGAGCTGTTTTTT. V is TRBV7-3 and J is TRBJ2-2; tentatively, D is TRBD1 (6 bases). There are 13 residues in the CDR3. CDR1 SGHTA and CDR2 FQGTGA come from the germline V gene. Between the trimmed V and J ends, which lost 3 bases and 9 bases, there was a span of 11 bases.

The chain employs TRBV14 and TRBJ2-7; a possible D gene is TRBD2 (5 bases). The germline gives CDR1 SGHDN, CDR2 FVKESK. Trimming removed 0 bases from V and 1 base from J, with 7 bases in between. The CDR3 has 14 residues. The CDR3 DNA reads TGTGCCAGCAGCCAAGATAGCGATTCCTACGAGCAGTACTTC. Amino acids: CASSQDSDSYEQYF. Full variable domain (rest looked up from reference TRBV14 and TRBJ2-7): EAGVTQFPSHSVIEKGQTVTLRCDPISGHDNLYWYRRVMGKEIKFLLHFVKESKQDESGMPNNRFLAERTGGTYSTLKVQPAELEDSGVYFCASSQDSDSYEQYFGPGTRLTVT.

This clone was picked up a small number of times. The chain recombines TRBV23-1 with TRBJ2-7, with 8 nucleotides matching TRBD2. TRBV23-1 is an open reading frame, and its role is uncertain. Trimming cost V 4 bases and J 1 base; bases outside gene matches: 9. This CDR3 comprises 16 residues. CDR3 region: CASSRHPSGSSYEQYF. The CDR3 bases are TGCGCCAGCAGTCGACATCCTAGCGGGTCTTCCTACGAGCAGTACTTC.

This sequence joins TRBV5-6 and TRBJ2-3, with D possibly matching TRBD2 (6 bases). Germline-derived CDR1 and CDR2 are SGHDT and YYEEEE. V was clipped by 0 bases and J by 2 bases, with 10 bases between them. The CDR3 runs to 15 residues. The CDR3 sequence is CASSLASGPTDTQYF. CDR3 in DNA: TGTGCCAGCAGCTTGGCCAGCGGGCCCACAGATACGCAGTATTTT.

This clone occurred a few times. This rearrangement joins TRBV9 to TRBJ2-4; the match to TRBD1 covers 7 bases. Unmatched junction bases numbered 7, after V lost 4 bases and J lost 9 bases. CDR1 is SGDLS and CDR2 is YYNGEE in the germline V gene. This CDR3 spans 13 amino acids. In DNA, the CDR3 is TGTGCCAGCAGCATAGGGACAGTGGGCATTCAGTACTTC. It specifies CASSIGTVGIQYF.

V is TRBV5-1 and J is TRBJ2-7, with 7 bases aligning to TRBD1. The germline CDR1 and CDR2 sequences are SGHRS and YFSETQ. The CDR3 totals 15 residues. The V gene end was trimmed by 0 bases and the J gene end by 0 bases; junction bases not matched to a gene: 3. This CDR3 is CASSLGQGFSYEQYF. In nucleotides, the CDR3 is TGCGCCAGCAGCTTGGGACAGGGTTTCTCCTACGAGCAGTACTTC.